This TCR beta chain was sequenced for a study of T cell repertoires in cytomegalovirus infection (dated by TCRdb to the late 2010s). Turning to the overall study: Peptide stimulations targeted recently identified HLA-C-restricted CMV epitopes, whose presentation resists viral immunomodulation, together with well-studied HLA-B-restricted epitopes. Donor HLA type was relevant to the analysis, because carriage of CMV infection together with the matching HLA type was indicated by public TCR beta signatures.

The junction shows trimming of 1 base on V and 3 bases on J, plus 13 bases between the germline ends. CDR1 and CDR2 (LNHDA, SQIVND) derive from the germline V gene (reference sequence). From its cysteine to its phenylalanine, the CDR3 spans 15 amino acids. Only CDR3 DNA is held: 45 bases, read in frame from base 1. The run used an Illumina HiSeq 1500. In TCRdb, the public reads were trimmed at Q25 with fastp and aligned with MiXCR, with productive beta chains retained. A single entry per CDR3 protein holds the most common genes and DNA from its merged rows. The sample table records about 500,000 distinct CDR3 sequences; roughly a third of these occur just once. Roughly a sixth of the sample is in the top ten clones. This clonotype has just a few counts. The antigen it binds to is not known. No much larger clone is present one base from it, and per-base qualities are unavailable. What the authors observed across the whole study: In both this cohort and an independent cohort of a few hundred donors, the cumulative frequency of public TCR beta family members distinguished carriers of CMV infection plus the relevant HLA type. The ex vivo response was dominated by HLA-C-restricted CMV-specific TCR beta clonotypes, which also provided the single most frequent clonotype in two of eight donors.

Reading the label with the study, this specimen's treatment or condition is: in vitro stimulation with specific CMV peptide epitopes to enrich CMV-specific T cells. The sequence joins TRBV19 to TRBJ2-7, with no confident D gene call. Material: cultured PBMCs, obtained from culture after CMV antigen stimulation. The TCR was taken from a human donor in good health (CMV status not recorded). Some clones in this sample may be carry-over from other donors' samples. The CDR3 reads CASSIVSGPNYEQYF. The sequence in DNA is TGTGCCAGTAGTATAGTCTCGGGCCCGAACTACGAGCAGTACTTC.